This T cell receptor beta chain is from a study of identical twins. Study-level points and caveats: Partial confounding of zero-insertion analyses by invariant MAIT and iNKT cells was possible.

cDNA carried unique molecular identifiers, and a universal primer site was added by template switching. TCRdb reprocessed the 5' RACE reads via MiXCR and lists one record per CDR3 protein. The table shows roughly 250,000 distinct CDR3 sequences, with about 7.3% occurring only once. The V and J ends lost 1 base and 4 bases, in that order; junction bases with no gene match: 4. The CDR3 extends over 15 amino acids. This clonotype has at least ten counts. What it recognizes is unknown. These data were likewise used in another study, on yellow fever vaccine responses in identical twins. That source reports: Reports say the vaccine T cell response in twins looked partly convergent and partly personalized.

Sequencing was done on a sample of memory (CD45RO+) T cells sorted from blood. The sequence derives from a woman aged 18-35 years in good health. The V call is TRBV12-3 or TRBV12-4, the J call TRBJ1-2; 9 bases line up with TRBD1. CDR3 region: CASSLVGQGIYGYTF. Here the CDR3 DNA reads TGTGCCAGCAGTTTAGTCGGACAGGGGATCTATGGCTACACCTTC.